This T cell receptor (beta chain) was recorded in a study of neoadjuvant anti-PD-1 for oral cavity cancer. Across the study: Most patients had three to four biweekly doses of 3 mg/kg nivolumab before resection. Patients without progression got a fourth dose around day 43.

Germline loops: CDR1 SGHTA, CDR2 FQGNSA. This CDR3 region has 17 residues. J was trimmed by 3 bases and V by 4 bases; bases with no gene match: 8. TCRdb keeps only in-frame clones here, not all; method: immunoSEQ multiplex PCR. The data hold roughly 15,000 clones, with 60% to 70% observed a single time. The V and J genes are TRBV7-2 and TRBJ1-5, with TRBD1 matching over 11 bases. Sequenced material: PBMCs, taken before nivolumab (anti-PD-1) treatment. The receptor comes from a person aged 40-85 years with oral cavity squamous cell carcinoma. The CDR3 region has the DNA TGTGCCAGCAGCTCGCGGACAGGGGGCTTGTACAATCAGCCCCAGCATTTT. This gives the protein CASSSRTGGLYNQPQHF. Together with reference TRBV7-2 and TRBJ1-5, the CDR3 gives the full variable domain: GAGVSQSPSNKVTEKGKDVELRCDPISGHTALYWYRQSLGQGLEFLIYFQGNSAPDKSGLPSDRFSAERTGGSVSTLTIQRTQQEDSAVYLCASSSRTGGLYNQPQHFGDGTRLSIL.